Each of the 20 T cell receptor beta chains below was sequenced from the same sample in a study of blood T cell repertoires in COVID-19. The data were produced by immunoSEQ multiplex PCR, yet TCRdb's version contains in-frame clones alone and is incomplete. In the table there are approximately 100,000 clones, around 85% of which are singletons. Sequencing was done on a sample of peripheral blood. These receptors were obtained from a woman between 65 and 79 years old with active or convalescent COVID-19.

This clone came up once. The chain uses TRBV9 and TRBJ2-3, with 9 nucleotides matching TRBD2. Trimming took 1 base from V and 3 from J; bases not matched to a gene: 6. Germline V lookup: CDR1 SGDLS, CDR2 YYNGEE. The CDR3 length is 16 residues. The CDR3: CASSVFAGGRTDTQYF. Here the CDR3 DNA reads TGTGCCAGCAGCGTATTTGCGGGGGGGCGAACAGATACGCAGTATTTT.

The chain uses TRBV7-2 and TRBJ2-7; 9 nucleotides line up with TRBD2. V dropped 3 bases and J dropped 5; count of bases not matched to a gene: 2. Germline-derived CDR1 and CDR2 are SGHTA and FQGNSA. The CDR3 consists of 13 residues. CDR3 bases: TGTGCCAGCAGCTTCGCGGGAGGGAACGAGCAGTACTTC. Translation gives CASSFAGGNEQYF.

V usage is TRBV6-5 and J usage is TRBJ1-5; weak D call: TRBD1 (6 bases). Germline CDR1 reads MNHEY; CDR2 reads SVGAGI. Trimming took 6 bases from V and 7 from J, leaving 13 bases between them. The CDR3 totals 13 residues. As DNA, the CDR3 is TGTGCCAGCAGCCCACAGGGCGACCAGCCCCAGCATTTT. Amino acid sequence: CASSPQGDQPQHF.

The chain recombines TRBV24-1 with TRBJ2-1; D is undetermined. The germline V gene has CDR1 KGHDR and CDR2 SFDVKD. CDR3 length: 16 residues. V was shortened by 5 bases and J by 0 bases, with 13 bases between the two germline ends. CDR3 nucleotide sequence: TGTGCCACCAGTGGCCCGACTGCATACTCCTACAATGAGCAGTTCTTC. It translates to CATSGPTAYSYNEQFF.

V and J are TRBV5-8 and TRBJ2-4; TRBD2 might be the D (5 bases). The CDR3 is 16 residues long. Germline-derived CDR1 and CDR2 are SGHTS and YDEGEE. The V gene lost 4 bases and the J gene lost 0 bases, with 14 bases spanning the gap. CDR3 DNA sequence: TGTGCCAGCAGCCAGAAACGGGATGCAGCCAAAAACATTCAGTACTTC. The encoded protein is CASSQKRDAAKNIQYF. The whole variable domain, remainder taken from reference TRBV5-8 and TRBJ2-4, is EAGVTQSPTHLIKTRGQQATLRCSPISGHTSVYWYQQALGLGLQFLLWYDEGEERNRGNFPPRFSGRQFPNYSSELNVNALELEDSALYLCASSQKRDAAKNIQYFGAGTRLSVL.

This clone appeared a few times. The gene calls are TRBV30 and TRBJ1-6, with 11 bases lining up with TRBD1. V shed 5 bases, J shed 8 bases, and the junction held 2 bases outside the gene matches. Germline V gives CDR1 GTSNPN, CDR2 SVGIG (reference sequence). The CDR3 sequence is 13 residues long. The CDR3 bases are TGTGCCTGGGTGGGACAGGGGGATTCACCCCTCCACTTT. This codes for CAWVGQGDSPLHF.

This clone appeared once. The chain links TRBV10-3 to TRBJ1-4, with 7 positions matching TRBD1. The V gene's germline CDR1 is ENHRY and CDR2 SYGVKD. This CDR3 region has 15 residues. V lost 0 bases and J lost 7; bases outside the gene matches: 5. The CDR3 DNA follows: TGTGCCATCAGTGAGTCTGGAAGGGGGCGTGAAAAACTGTTTTTT. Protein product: CAISESGRGREKLFF.

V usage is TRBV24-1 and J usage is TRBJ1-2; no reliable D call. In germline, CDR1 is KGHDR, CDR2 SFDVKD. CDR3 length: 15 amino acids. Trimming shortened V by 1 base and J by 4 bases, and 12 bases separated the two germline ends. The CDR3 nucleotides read TGTGCCACCAGTGATTTTTCTGCGGGGAGCTATGGCTACACCTTC. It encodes CATSDFSAGSYGYTF.

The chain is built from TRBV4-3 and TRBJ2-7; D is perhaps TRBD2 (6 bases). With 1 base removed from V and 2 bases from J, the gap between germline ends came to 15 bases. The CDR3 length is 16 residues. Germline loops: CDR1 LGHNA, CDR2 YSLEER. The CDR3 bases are TGCGCCAGCAGCCAAGTCCCGGGACTGTTAACCTACGAGCAGTACTTC. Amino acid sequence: CASSQVPGLLTYEQYF.

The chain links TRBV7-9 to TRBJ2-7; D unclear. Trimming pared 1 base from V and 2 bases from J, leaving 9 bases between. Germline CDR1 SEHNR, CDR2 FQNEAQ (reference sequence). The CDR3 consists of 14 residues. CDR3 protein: CASSLGAATYEQYF. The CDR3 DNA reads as TGTGCCAGCAGCTTAGGGGCTGCCACCTACGAGCAGTACTTC.

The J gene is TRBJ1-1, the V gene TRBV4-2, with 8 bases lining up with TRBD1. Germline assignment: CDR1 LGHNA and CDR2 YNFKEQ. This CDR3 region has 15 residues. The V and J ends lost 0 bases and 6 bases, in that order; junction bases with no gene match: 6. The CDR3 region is CASSQDLTGAAEAFF. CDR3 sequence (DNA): TGTGCCAGCAGCCAAGATCTGACAGGGGCAGCTGAAGCTTTCTTT.

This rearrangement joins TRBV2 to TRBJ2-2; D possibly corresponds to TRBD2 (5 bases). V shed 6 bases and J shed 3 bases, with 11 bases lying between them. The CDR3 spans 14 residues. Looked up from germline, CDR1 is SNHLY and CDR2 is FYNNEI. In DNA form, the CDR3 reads TGTGCCAGCAGCGTTACTAGGGACACCGGGGAGCTGTTTTTT. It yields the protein CASSVTRDTGELFF.

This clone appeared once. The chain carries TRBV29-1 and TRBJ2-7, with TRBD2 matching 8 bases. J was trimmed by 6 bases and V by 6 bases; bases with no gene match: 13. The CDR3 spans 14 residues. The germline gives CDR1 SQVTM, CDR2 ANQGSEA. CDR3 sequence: CSVRAGTSRFEQYF. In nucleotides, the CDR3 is TGCAGCGTGAGGGCGGGGACTAGTAGATTCGAGCAGTACTTC.

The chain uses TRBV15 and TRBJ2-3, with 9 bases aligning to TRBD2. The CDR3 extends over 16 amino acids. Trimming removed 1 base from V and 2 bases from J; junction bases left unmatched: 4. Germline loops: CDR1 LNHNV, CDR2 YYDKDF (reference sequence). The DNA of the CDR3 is TGTGCCACCAGCAGAGCGCTAGCGGGGAACACAGATACGCAGTATTTT. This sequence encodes CATSRALAGNTDTQYF.

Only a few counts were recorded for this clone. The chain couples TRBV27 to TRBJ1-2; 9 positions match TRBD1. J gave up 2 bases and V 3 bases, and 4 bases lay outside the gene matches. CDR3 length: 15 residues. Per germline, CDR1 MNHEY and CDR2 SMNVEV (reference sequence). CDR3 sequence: CASSFTGGGNYGYTF. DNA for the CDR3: TGTGCCAGCAGTTTTACAGGGGGCGGAAACTATGGCTACACCTTC.

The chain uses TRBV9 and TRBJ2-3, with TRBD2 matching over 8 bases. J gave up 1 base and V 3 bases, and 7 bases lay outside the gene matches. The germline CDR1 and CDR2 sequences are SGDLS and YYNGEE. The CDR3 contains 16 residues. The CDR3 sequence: CASSGVLAAGTDTQYF. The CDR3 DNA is TGTGCCAGCAGCGGGGTACTAGCGGCAGGCACAGATACGCAGTATTTT. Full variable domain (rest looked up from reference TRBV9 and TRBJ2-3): DSGVTQTPKHLITATGQRVTLRCSPRSGDLSVYWYQQSLDQGLQFLIQYYNGEERAKGNILERFSAQQFPDLHSELNLSSLELGDSALYFCASSGVLAAGTDTQYFGPGTRLTVL.

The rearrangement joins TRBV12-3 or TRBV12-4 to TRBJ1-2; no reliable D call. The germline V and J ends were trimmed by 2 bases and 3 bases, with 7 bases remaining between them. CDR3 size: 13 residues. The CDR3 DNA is TGTGCCAGCAGTTTAAGGGAGTACTATGGCTACACCTTC. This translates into CASSLREYYGYTF.

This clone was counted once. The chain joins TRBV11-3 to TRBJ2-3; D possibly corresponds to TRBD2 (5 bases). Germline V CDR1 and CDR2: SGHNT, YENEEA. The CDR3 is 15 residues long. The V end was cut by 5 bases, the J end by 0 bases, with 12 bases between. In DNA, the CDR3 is TGTGCCAGCAGCCCAGCACCGGGAAGCACAGATACGCAGTATTTT. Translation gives CASSPAPGSTDTQYF.

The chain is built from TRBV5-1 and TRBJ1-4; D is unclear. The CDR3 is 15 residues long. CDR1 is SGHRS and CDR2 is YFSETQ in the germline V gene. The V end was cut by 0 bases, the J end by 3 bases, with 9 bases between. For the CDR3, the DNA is TGCGCCAGCAGCTTGGAGGCGGGTTCTAATGAAAAACTGTTTTTT. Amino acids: CASSLEAGSNEKLFF.

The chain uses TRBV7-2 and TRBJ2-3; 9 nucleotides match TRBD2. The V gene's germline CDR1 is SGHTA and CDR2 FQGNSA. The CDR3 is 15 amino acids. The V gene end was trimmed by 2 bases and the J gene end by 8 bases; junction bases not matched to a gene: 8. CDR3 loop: CASSLSGGGAITQYF. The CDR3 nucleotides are TGTGCCAGCAGCTTATCTGGCGGGGGGGCGATTACGCAGTATTTT. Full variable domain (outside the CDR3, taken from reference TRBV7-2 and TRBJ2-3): GAGVSQSPSNKVTEKGKDVELRCDPISGHTALYWYRQSLGQGLEFLIYFQGNSAPDKSGLPSDRFSAERTGGSVSTLTIQRTQQEDSAVYLCASSLSGGGAITQYFGPGTRLTVL.